The 9 T cell receptor beta chains presented below share a single source sample, sequenced in a study of blood T cell repertoires in COVID-19. TCRdb keeps only in-frame clones here, not all; method: immunoSEQ multiplex PCR. This sample has about 340,000 clones, with around 87% found just once. The sample comprised peripheral blood. The source is a woman in her forties or fifties with COVID-19, enrolled during active disease.

The chain links TRBV5-1 to TRBJ1-6, with D possibly being TRBD1 (6 bases). The CDR3 has 16 amino acids. The germline gives CDR1 SGHRS, CDR2 YFSETQ. Trimming shortened V by 3 bases and J by 10 bases, and 20 bases separated the two germline ends. In nucleotides, the CDR3 is TGCGCCAGCAGCTCCGGCGGGGGGCACCCTCAGTCACCCCTCCACTTT. This sequence encodes CASSSGGGHPQSPLHF. The full variable domain, its missing parts supplied by reference TRBV5-1 and TRBJ1-6, is KAGVTQTPRYLIKTRGQQVTLSCSPISGHRSVSWYQQTPGQGLQFLFEYFSETQRNKGNFPGRFSGRQFSNSRSEMNVSTLELGDSALYLCASSSGGGHPQSPLHFGNGTRLTVT.

V usage is TRBV5-1 and J usage is TRBJ2-5; weak D call: TRBD2 (5 bases). CDR3 length: 16 residues. Trimming cost V 0 bases and J 4 bases, with 16 bases left between them. Germline assignment: CDR1 SGHRS and CDR2 YFSETQ. Here the CDR3 reads CASSLGTYSTSETQYF. The CDR3 DNA is TGCGCCAGCAGCTTGGGGACTTACTCTACGTCAGAGACCCAGTACTTC. Complete variable domain (other parts from reference TRBV5-1 and TRBJ2-5): KAGVTQTPRYLIKTRGQQVTLSCSPISGHRSVSWYQQTPGQGLQFLFEYFSETQRNKGNFPGRFSGRQFSNSRSEMNVSTLELGDSALYLCASSLGTYSTSETQYFGPGTRLLVL.

The CDR3: CASSPRYNEQFF. The CDR3 DNA reads as TGTGCCAGCAGCCCCCGTTACAATGAGCAGTTCTTC. This rearrangement joins TRBV2 to TRBJ2-1, with unresolved D. Germline assignment: CDR1 SNHLY and CDR2 FYNNEI. Trimming stripped 6 bases from V and 4 bases from J, with 7 bases between. This CDR3 region has 12 residues.

This chain links TRBV4-3 with TRBJ2-1; tentative D call: TRBD2 (5 bases). CDR1 is LGHNA and CDR2 is YSLEER in the germline V gene. The V end was cut by 4 bases, the J end by 8 bases, with 18 bases between. The CDR3 has 15 residues. CDR3 residues: CASSLGMTLADEQFF. The CDR3 DNA sequence: TGCGCCAGCAGCCTAGGGATGACCCTAGCCGATGAGCAGTTCTTC.

V gene TRBV30 combines with J gene TRBJ2-1, with D uncertain. V was shortened by 4 bases and J by 4 bases, with 5 bases between the two germline ends. Germline-derived CDR1 and CDR2 are GTSNPN and SVGIG (reference sequence). This CDR3 spans 11 amino acids. The CDR3 DNA reads TGTGCCTGGACTAGTTACAATGAGCAGTTCTTC. Protein product: CAWTSYNEQFF.

Here the CDR3 reads CASGLWGPQYF. The CDR3 nucleotides are TGTGCTAGTGGTTTGTGGGGGCCCCAGTACTTC. The J gene is TRBJ2-5, the V gene TRBV12-5; tentatively, D is TRBD1 (6 bases). Germline CDR1 and CDR2: LGHNT and FRNRAP. This CDR3 region has 11 residues. Between the trimmed V and J ends, which lost 2 bases and 9 bases, there was a span of 7 bases.

V is TRBV11-3 and J is TRBJ2-3; maybe TRBD1 (6 bases). CDR3 length: 16 amino acids. The ends were cut back, 1 base at V and 4 bases at J, with 15 bases in the middle. The germline CDR1 and CDR2 sequences are SGHNT and YENEEA. The CDR3 loop reads CASSLGTVRDADTQYF. For the CDR3, the DNA is TGTGCCAGCAGCTTAGGGACAGTCCGGGACGCAGATACGCAGTATTTT.

The table lists this clone with a count of one. The chain has TRBV7-8 and TRBJ1-4, with D possibly matching TRBD1 (5 bases). The length of the CDR3 is 16 residues. V gave up 5 bases and J gave up 4 bases, with 17 bases separating them. Germline V CDR1 and CDR2: SGHVS, FQNEAQ. CDR3 nucleotides: TGTGCCAGCAGCCTACGGCCTAGACAGAGTAATGAAAAACTGTTTTTT. Translation: CASSLRPRQSNEKLFF.

This chain joins TRBV19 and TRBJ1-2; TRBD1 matches at 8 bases. V was pared by 6 bases and J by 8 bases, with 17 bases of the junction left unmatched. This CDR3 spans 16 amino acids. Germline V lookup: CDR1 LNHDA, CDR2 SQIVND (reference sequence). CDR3 loop: CASRNNPGQGIWGYTF. DNA of the CDR3: TGTGCCAGTAGGAACAATCCCGGACAGGGCATCTGGGGCTACACCTTC.